One and the same sample provided the 13 T cell receptor beta chains below, sequenced in a study of T cell responses to AZD1222 COVID-19 vaccine. Measured with immunoSEQ multiplex PCR; TCRdb has only the in-frame clones, and not every one. This table holds 150,000 to 200,000 clones, 94% found once. The starting material was peripheral blood, obtained on day 0 of AZD1222 vaccination. The receptors originated from an adult in good health.

This chain joins TRBV28 and TRBJ1-1; D is uncertain. Germline CDR1 reads MDHEN; CDR2 reads SYDVKM. The CDR3 is made up of 18 amino acids. The ends were cut back, 4 bases at V and 0 bases at J, with 21 bases in the middle. CDR3 in DNA: TGTGCCAGCAGTTCACCTCAATCGGGGTTTACAATGAACACTGAAGCTTTCTTT. It is translated as CASSSPQSGFTMNTEAFF.

The chain carries TRBV19 and TRBJ2-1; 7 positions agree with TRBD2. This CDR3 has 16 residues. Germline V lookup: CDR1 LNHDA, CDR2 SQIVND (reference sequence). V lost 2 bases to trimming and J lost 3 bases; unmatched junction nucleotides: 7. The CDR3 bases are TGTGCCAGTAGTATATCCGGGAGGAACCTCTACAATGAGCAGTTCTTC. Protein: CASSISGRNLYNEQFF.

This sequence joins TRBV7-3 and TRBJ2-2; 9 nucleotides line up with TRBD2. The germline CDR1 and CDR2 sequences are SGHTA and FQGTGA. Trimming at V came to 5 bases and at J to 0 bases, leaving 10 bases not matched to a gene. The CDR3 covers 18 residues. CDR3: CASSTRTSAGSNTGELFF. DNA for the CDR3: TGTGCCAGCAGCACCCGGACTAGCGCGGGATCGAACACCGGGGAGCTGTTTTTT.

The V and J genes are TRBV2 and TRBJ2-7; 12 nucleotides agree with TRBD2. The CDR3 contains 21 residues. V lost 7 bases and J lost 0; bases outside the gene matches: 22. Germline CDR1 is SNHLY and CDR2 is FYNNEI. The CDR3 DNA reads as TGTGCCAGCATCCTCCGGGGGGGGACTAGCGGGCAGTTCCTTCGCTCCTACGAGCAGTACTTC. It is translated as CASILRGGTSGQFLRSYEQYF. Full variable domain (remainder filled in from reference TRBV2 and TRBJ2-7): EPEVTQTPSHQVTQMGQEVILRCVPISNHLYFYWYRQILGQKVEFLVSFYNNEISEKSEIFDDQFSVERPDGSNFTLKIRSTKLEDSAMYFCASILRGGTSGQFLRSYEQYFGPGTRLTVT.

The chain couples TRBV11-2 to TRBJ2-4; D is ambiguous. Trimming pared 5 bases from V and 3 bases from J, leaving 11 bases between. This CDR3 contains 14 residues. The V gene's germline CDR1 is SGHAT and CDR2 FQNNGV. In DNA, the CDR3 is TGTGCCAGCAGCCCAGATAGAGTCAAAAACATTCAGTACTTC. Its translation: CASSPDRVKNIQYF.

The V and J genes are TRBV4-2 and TRBJ2-3; 13 bases match TRBD2. Germline values: CDR1 LGHNA, CDR2 YNFKEQ. There are 17 residues in the CDR3. V lost 2 bases to trimming and J lost 4 bases; unmatched junction nucleotides: 6. CDR3: CASSQTRGLAGADTQYF. The CDR3 DNA reads TGTGCCAGCAGCCAAACCCGTGGACTAGCGGGAGCAGATACGCAGTATTTT.

This chain links TRBV30 with TRBJ2-5, with 7 positions matching TRBD2. The length of the CDR3 is 14 residues. Germline CDR1 and CDR2: GTSNPN and SVGIG (reference sequence). Trimming took 7 bases from V and 0 from J; bases not matched to a gene: 8. The CDR3 DNA reads TGTGCCTCTCGACTAGCAGACTACCAAGAGACCCAGTACTTC. Its translation is CASRLADYQETQYF.

This clone appeared once. V gene TRBV18 combines with J gene TRBJ2-7; weak D call: TRBD1 (5 bases). CDR3 size: 13 residues. V lost 5 bases and J lost 6, with 14 bases in between. Germline V gene data show CDR1 as KGHSH and CDR2 as LQKENI. The CDR3, as DNA: TGTGCCAGCTCATGGCAGGGTCAGGGCGAGCAGTACTTC. This encodes CASSWQGQGEQYF.

The J gene is TRBJ2-3, the V gene TRBV7-9; D is possibly TRBD2 (5 bases). V lost 4 bases, J lost 0 bases, and 14 bases lay in between. The CDR3 runs 16 residues. CDR1 and CDR2 (germline): SEHNR, FQNEAQ (reference sequence). The CDR3 nucleotides read TGTGCCAGCAGCTCCCACACGGGGTCTAGCACAGATACGCAGTATTTT. It specifies CASSSHTGSSTDTQYF.

This CDR3 reads CASSPGTGISNQPQHF. In nucleotides, the CDR3 is TGTGCCAGCAGCCCGGGGACAGGAATTAGCAATCAGCCCCAGCATTTT. This chain uses TRBV7-6 with TRBJ1-5; 8 positions agree with TRBD1. This CDR3 comprises 16 residues. Germline CDR1 reads SGHVS; CDR2 reads FNYEAQ. The J segment lost 0 bases and the V segment lost 5 bases, leaving 6 bases of the junction unmatched. The whole variable domain, filled in from reference TRBV7-6 and TRBJ1-5, reads GAGVSQSPRYKVTKRGQDVALRCDPISGHVSLYWYRQALGQGPEFLTYFNYEAQQDKSGLPNDRFSAERPEGSISTLTIQRTEQRDSAMYRCASSPGTGISNQPQHFGDGTRLSIL.

V and J are TRBV9 and TRBJ2-1; 7 bases are a match to TRBD2. Germline V gene sequence: CDR1 SGDLS, CDR2 YYNGEE. There are 14 residues in the CDR3. V dropped 0 bases and J dropped 10; count of bases not matched to a gene: 7. CDR3 sequence reads: CASSVALMGGEQFF. CDR3 in DNA: TGTGCCAGCAGCGTAGCCCTCATGGGGGGGGAGCAGTTCTTC.

V is TRBV9 and J is TRBJ1-2; D might be TRBD1 (5 bases). V dropped 0 bases and J dropped 8 bases, with 20 bases sitting between them. This CDR3 region has 16 residues. Germline-derived CDR1 and CDR2 are SGDLS and YYNGEE. This CDR3 is CASSVESGVPGEGYTF. In nucleotides, the CDR3 is TGTGCCAGCAGCGTAGAGTCGGGGGTCCCCGGGGAGGGCTACACCTTC.

The chain uses TRBV11-3 and TRBJ2-3; no firm D call. V shed 1 base and J shed 4 bases, with 3 bases lying between them. CDR1 and CDR2 (germline): SGHNT, YENEEA. The CDR3 totals 12 residues. The CDR3 loop reads CASSLGPDTQYF. The CDR3 DNA follows: TGTGCCAGCAGCTTAGGGCCAGATACGCAGTATTTT.